This entry describes one T cell receptor beta chain. CDR3 length equals 19 residues. Germline trimming cut 7 bases from V and 0 bases from J; bases unmatched to any gene: 18. Germline V gene data show CDR1 as SGHNT and CDR2 as YYREEE (reference sequence). The data belong to a study of blood T cell repertoires in COVID-19. Sequenced by immunoSEQ multiplex PCR; TCRdb stores in-frame clones only, minus some. The data contain about 210,000 clones, about 83% of them singletons. The sequenced material came from peripheral blood. This clonotype was sampled from a woman aged 45 to 65 with active or convalescent COVID-19. The chain carries TRBV5-4 and TRBJ2-3; TRBD2 matches at 9 bases. In nucleotides, the CDR3 is TGTGCCAGCCGACCGGGAGGGGTAGCGGGAGTCCCTAGCACAGATACGCAGTATTTT. Protein: CASRPGGVAGVPSTDTQYF.